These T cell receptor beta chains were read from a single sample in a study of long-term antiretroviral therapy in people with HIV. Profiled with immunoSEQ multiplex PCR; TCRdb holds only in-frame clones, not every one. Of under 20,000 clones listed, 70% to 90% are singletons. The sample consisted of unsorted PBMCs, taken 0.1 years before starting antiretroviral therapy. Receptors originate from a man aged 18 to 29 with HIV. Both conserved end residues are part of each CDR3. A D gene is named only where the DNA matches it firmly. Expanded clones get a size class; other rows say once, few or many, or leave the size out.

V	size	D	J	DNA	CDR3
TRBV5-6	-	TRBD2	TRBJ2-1	TGTGCCAGCAGCTCGGGGGGTGGTTCGTCCTACAATGAGCAGTTCTTC	CASSSGGGSSYNEQFF
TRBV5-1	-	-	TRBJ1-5	TGCGCCAGCAGCTACAAAGGGGGGGATCAGCCCCAGCATTTT	CASSYKGGDQPQHF
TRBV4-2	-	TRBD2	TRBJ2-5	TGTGCCAGCAGCCAAGATTGGTGGAGCGGGGGAGCAGAGACCCAGTACTTC	CASSQDWWSGGAETQYF
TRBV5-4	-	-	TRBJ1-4	TGTGCCAGCAGTTCGCAGGGGCCCGCTAATGAAAAACTGTTTTTT	CASSSQGPANEKLFF
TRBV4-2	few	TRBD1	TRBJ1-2	TGTGCCAGCAGCCGCGGACAGGGGGCAGGAAGCTACACCTTC	CASSRGQGAGSYTF
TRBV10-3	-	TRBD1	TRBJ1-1	TGTGCCATCAGTAACCCGGGACAGGGGGCTTCTGAAGCTTTCTTT	CAISNPGQGASEAFF
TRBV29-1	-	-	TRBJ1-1	TGCAGCGTTGAAGCACAGGGCACTGAAGCTTTCTTT	CSVEAQGTEAFF
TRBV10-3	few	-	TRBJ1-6	TGTGCCATCAGTGAAAACAGGGAAAATTCACCCCTCCACTTT	CAISENRENSPLHF
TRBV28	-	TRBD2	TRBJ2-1	TGTGCCAGCAGGGGACTAGGCGGGGGGTACAATGAGCAGTTCTTC	CASRGLGGGYNEQFF
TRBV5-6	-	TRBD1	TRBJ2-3	TGTGCCAGCAGCCCGACAGGGAGCACAGATACGCAGTATTTT	CASSPTGSTDTQYF
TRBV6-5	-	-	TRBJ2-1	TGTGCCAGCAGTTACCCCGGGACAAACAATGAGCAGTTCTTC	CASSYPGTNNEQFF
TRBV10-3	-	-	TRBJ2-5	TGTGCCATCAGCCTACAGGGTGGAGAGACCCAGTACTTC	CAISLQGGETQYF
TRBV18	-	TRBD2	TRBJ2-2	TGTGCCAGCTCACCACCCGGAGGGAGGGACACCGGGGAGCTGTTTTTT	CASSPPGGRDTGELFF
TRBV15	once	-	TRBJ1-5	TGTGCCACCAGCAGAGATCCGGGGGGAGGCAATCAGCCCCAGCATTTT	CATSRDPGGGNQPQHF
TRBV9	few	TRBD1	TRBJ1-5	TGTGCCAGCAGCGTAAGGACAGGGACCCTTTATAGCAATCAGCCCCAGCATTTT	CASSVRTGTLYSNQPQHF
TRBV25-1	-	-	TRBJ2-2	TGTGCCAGCAGTGAACCAACAGGGAATCCCGGGGAGCTGTTTTTT	CASSEPTGNPGELFF
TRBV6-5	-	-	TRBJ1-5	TGTGCCAGCAGCCCCCGACAGAGCAATCAGCCCCAGCATTTT	CASSPRQSNQPQHF
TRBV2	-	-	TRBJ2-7	TGTGCCAGCGAGTGGGGAGTCGGGGAGCAGTACTTC	CASEWGVGEQYF
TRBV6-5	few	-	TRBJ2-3	TGTGCCAGCAGTTACTCCTTGGCTTCTTTAGATACGCAGTATTTT	CASSYSLASLDTQYF
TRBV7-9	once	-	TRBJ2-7	TGTGCCAGCAGCCGGCCACCCGCCTACGAGCAGTACTTC	CASSRPPAYEQYF
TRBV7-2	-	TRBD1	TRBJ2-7	TGTGCCAGCAGCTTAGGGACAGGACCCTTAGGCGAGCAGTACTTC	CASSLGTGPLGEQYF
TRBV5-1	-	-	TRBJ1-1	TGCGCCAGCAGCTTGTCTACAGACAACACTGAAGCTTTCTTT	CASSLSTDNTEAFF
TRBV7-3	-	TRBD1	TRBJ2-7	TGTGCCAGCAGCCGGACAGGGGGCGAGCAGTACTTC	CASSRTGGEQYF
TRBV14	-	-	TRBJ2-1	TGTGCCAGCAGCCAGGACCCTACTCTCAATGAGCAGTTCTTC	CASSQDPTLNEQFF
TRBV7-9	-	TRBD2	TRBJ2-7	TGTGCCAGCAGCCCAGGACTAGCGGGAGCCTACGAGCAGTACTTC	CASSPGLAGAYEQYF
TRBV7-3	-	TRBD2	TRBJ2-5	TGTGCCAGCAGCTCCAGCGGGAGGGCTCAAGAGACCCAGTACTTC	CASSSSGRAQETQYF
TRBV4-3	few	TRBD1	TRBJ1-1	TGCGCCAGCAGCCAAGATCGAGGAGGGGGCGCGAACACTGAAGCTTTCTTT	CASSQDRGGGANTEAFF
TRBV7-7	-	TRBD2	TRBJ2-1	TGTGCCAGCAGCTTAAGGGAGGGTGAGCAGTTCTTC	CASSLREGEQFF
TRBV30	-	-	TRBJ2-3	TGTGCCTGGGTGGGGACGGCCCAATATTTT	CAWVGTAQYF
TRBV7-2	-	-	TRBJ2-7	TGTGCCAGCAGCTTAGGGCCGGGACTTCACTTC	CASSLGPGLHF
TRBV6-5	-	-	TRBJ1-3	TGTGCCAGCAGTTACTCGGGCAGGGAAGGGAACACCATATATTTT	CASSYSGREGNTIYF
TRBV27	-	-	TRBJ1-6	TGTGCCAGCAGTTTATCGCAGGGGTCACCCCTCCACTTT	CASSLSQGSPLHF
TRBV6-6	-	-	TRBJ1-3	TGTGCCAGCAGCCTGGGGCAGGGCGCGGGATACACCATATATTTT	CASSLGQGAGYTIYF
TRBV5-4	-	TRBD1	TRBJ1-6	TGTGCCAGCAGCCAGCCGGGACAGGGGTGGTATAATTCACCCCTCCACTTT	CASSQPGQGWYNSPLHF
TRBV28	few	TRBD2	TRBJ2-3	TGTGCCGGAACTAGCGGGAGGGACCCAGATACGCAGTATTTT	CAGTSGRDPDTQYF
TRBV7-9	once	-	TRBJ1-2	TGTGCCAGCAGCTTACAGGGACTCGTAGGGAATGGCTACACCTTC	CASSLQGLVGNGYTF
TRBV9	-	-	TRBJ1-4	TGTGCCAGCAGCGCCTCTATTGGTGAACTGTTTTTT	CASSASIGELFF
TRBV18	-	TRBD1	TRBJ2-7	TGTGCCAGCTCACCACAGGGACAGGTCCCCTACGAGCAGTACTTC	CASSPQGQVPYEQYF
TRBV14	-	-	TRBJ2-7	TGTGCCAGCAGCCACTCCTCCTCCTACGAGCAGTACTTC	CASSHSSSYEQYF
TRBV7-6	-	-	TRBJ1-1	TGTGCCAGCAGCTTAGCGTTCAGGGTGGGTCTCACTGAAGCTTTCTTT	CASSLAFRVGLTEAFF
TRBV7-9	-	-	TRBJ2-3	TGTGCCAGCAGCTTAGGGACACCCAGCACAGATACGCAGTATTTT	CASSLGTPSTDTQYF
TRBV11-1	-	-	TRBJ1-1	TGTGCCAGCAGCTTAGCATGGGGTGAAGCTTTCTTT	CASSLAWGEAFF
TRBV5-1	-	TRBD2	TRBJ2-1	TGCGCCAGCAGCTTCAGCGGGGGGGCCAATGAGCAGTTCTTC	CASSFSGGANEQFF
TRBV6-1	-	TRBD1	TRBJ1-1	TGTGCCAGCAGTGGAACAGGGGGAACTGAAGCTTTCTTT	CASSGTGGTEAFF
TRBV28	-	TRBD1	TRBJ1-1	TGTGCCATCCTCCGACAGGGAGGTGAAGCTTTCTTT	CAILRQGGEAFF
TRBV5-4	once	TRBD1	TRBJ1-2	TGTGCCAGCAGCTGGGACCGACAGGGGGCCCCAGGAGGCTACACCTTC	CASSWDRQGAPGGYTF
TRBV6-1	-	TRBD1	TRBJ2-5	TGTGCCAGCAGTGTACGAAGACAGGGTGGATTAGAGACCCAGTACTTC	CASSVRRQGGLETQYF
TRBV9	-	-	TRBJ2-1	TGTGCCAGCAGCGAGTCGCTGAAGAACAATGAGCAGTTCTTC	CASSESLKNNEQFF
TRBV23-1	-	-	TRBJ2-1	TGCGCCAGCATTCTTCGGTTACAGTCCTACAATGAGCAGTTCTTC	CASILRLQSYNEQFF
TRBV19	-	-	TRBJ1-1	TGTGCCAGTAGCGTAGGGGGAGGCACTGAAGCTTTCTTT	CASSVGGGTEAFF
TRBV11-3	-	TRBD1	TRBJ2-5	TGTGCCAGCAGTTCGGGACAGGGTGGGGAGACCCAGTACTTC	CASSSGQGGETQYF
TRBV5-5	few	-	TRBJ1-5	TGTGCCAGCAGCCTGGGGCCGGATCAGCCCCAGCATTTT	CASSLGPDQPQHF
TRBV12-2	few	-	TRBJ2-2	TGTGCAAGTCGCTTATACACCGGGGAGCTGTTTTTT	CASRLYTGELFF
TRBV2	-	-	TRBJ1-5	TGTGCCAGCAGTTGGGGGAATCAGCCCCAGCATTTT	CASSWGNQPQHF
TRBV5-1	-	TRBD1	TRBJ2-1	TGCGCCAGCAGCTTACGACAGGGCCCCTACAATGAGCAGTTCTTC	CASSLRQGPYNEQFF